The entry below gives a single TCR beta chain sequence along with its context. The V and J ends lost 2 bases and 0 bases respectively, with 10 bases between them. CDR3 length: 15 amino acids. Germline lookup yields CDR1 LGHNT and CDR2 FRNRAP. This entry is derived from a study of T cell changes during pregnancy in multiple sclerosis. Some clones are missing from TCRdb's copy, which holds only in-frame ones; the method was immunoSEQ multiplex PCR. The table lists around 63,000 clones, 90% to 95% of them singletons. V usage is TRBV12-5 and J usage is TRBJ1-1; TRBD1 might be the D (5 bases). This TCR was sampled from a female donor in good health, enrolled as a control in a pregnancy study. The sequencing used peripheral blood, collected after pregnancy. The CDR3 here is CASGLNTGMNTEAFF. In DNA form, the CDR3 reads TGTGCTAGTGGTTTGAACACAGGCATGAACACTGAAGCTTTCTTT.